A selection of T cell receptor beta chains follows, all from one sample in a study of blood T cell repertoires in COVID-19. Sequenced by immunoSEQ multiplex PCR; TCRdb stores in-frame clones only, minus some. The sample records roughly 210,000 clones, 80% to 90% being singletons. Sequencing used PBMCs or T cells enriched from blood (not recorded which). The receptors were sampled from a man between 25 and 39 years old in a cohort exposed to, infected with or recovered from COVID-19 (not recorded which). The conserved cysteine and the conserved F or W are not part of the CDR3 here. Clone size is stated in some rows and not others, as once, few, many or a class when expanded.

clone_size j_call v_call cdr3_aa
once TRBJ2-3 TRBV28 ASSPGASASTDTQY
. TRBJ1-6 TRBV6-5 ASSRTIDNSPLH
. TRBJ1-6 TRBV6-5 ASSYSAVRGYSPLH
. TRBJ2-7 TRBV3-1/TRBV3-2 ASSQVTDEQY
. TRBJ2-5 TRBV7-2 ASSLEGRLAGVGETQY
. TRBJ1-1 TRBV9 ASSVEKVWLQVAAQNTEAF
. TRBJ2-3 TRBV19 ASSRRAADTQY
. TRBJ1-5 TRBV25-1 ASSPSGSLNQPQH
. TRBJ1-3 TRBV11-2 ASSSLRTGFGNTIY
. TRBJ2-5 TRBV5-1 ASSLSVGALETQY
. TRBJ1-5 TRBV27 ASTPRDRESNQPQH
few TRBJ2-7 TRBV9 ASSESPGGQGSEQY
once TRBJ2-6 TRBV11-2 ASSSSLGGSGANVLT
. TRBJ2-3 TRBV6-4 ASARERQDTQY
once TRBJ1-3 TRBV9 ASSGGQGNTIY
once TRBJ2-5 TRBV3-1/TRBV3-2 ASSHSSGRAVETQY
many TRBJ1-4 TRBV25-1 ASSLTGTEKLF
once TRBJ1-2 TRBV28 ASSVTGALLGYT
few TRBJ2-3 TRBV7-3 ASSLTFAGGSTDTQY
. TRBJ2-1 TRBV6-5 ASSYGGGNEQF
. TRBJ1-1 TRBV4-1 ASSQDTSISMNTEAF
. TRBJ2-7 TRBV4-2 ASSHPAISDRAHIEQY
few TRBJ1-6 TRBV27 ASREPSNSYNSPLH
. TRBJ1-5 TRBV28 ASSGGPRRPQH
. TRBJ2-1 TRBV7-3 ASSLGRVLAGDSAYYNEQF
. TRBJ1-2 TRBV5-1 ASSLGYSYGYT
. TRBJ2-1 TRBV24-1 ATSAGAGGFREQF
. TRBJ1-1 TRBV4-3 ASSQERNRNTEAF
. TRBJ2-5 TRBV28 ASSRSGSRGRY
. TRBJ2-7 TRBV29-1 SVEEKGEEQY
. TRBJ1-1 TRBV5-6 ASSLRQGLVTEAF
. TRBJ2-5 TRBV29-1 SVLTSGRGETQY
. TRBJ2-1 TRBV10-2 ASSDRLRANEQF
. TRBJ1-2 TRBV28 ASSPGQANYGYT
once TRBJ2-1 TRBV24-1 ATSDFSGSTRHEQF
. TRBJ1-5 TRBV27 ASSLNRDSKNQPQH
. TRBJ1-2 TRBV5-3 ARSLETGRTGYGYT
. TRBJ2-7 TRBV28 ASSFSGRYEQY
once TRBJ2-1 TRBV2 ASSEALWGHNEQF
once TRBJ1-4 TRBV25-1 ASSEEVYATNEKLF
. TRBJ2-7 TRBV9 ASSVGYGSYEQY
once TRBJ2-2 TRBV6-6 ASSYSGEGRTGELF
once TRBJ2-5 TRBV7-8 ASSLTAGPETQY
. TRBJ2-1 TRBV27 ASSLAGGPTYNEQF
. TRBJ2-1 TRBV18 ASSPLGQGIYNEQF
. TRBJ1-6 TRBV6-5 ASTLNPGGKSPLH
. TRBJ2-7 TRBV21-1 ASSSFLAPGLVVEQY
. TRBJ1-6 TRBV7-8 ASSFTGGLVGSPLH